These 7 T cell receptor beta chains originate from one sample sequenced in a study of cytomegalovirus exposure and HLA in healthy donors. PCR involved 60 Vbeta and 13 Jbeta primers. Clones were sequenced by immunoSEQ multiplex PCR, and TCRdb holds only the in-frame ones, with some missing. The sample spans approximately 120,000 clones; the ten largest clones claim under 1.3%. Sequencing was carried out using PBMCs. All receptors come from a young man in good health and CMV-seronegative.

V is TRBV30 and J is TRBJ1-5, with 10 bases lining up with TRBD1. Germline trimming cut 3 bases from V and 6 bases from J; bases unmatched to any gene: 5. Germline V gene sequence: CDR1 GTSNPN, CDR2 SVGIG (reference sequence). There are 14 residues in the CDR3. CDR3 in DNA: TGTGCCTGGAGAGGGACAGGGGAGGGTCAGCCCCAGCATTTT. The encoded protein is CAWRGTGEGQPQHF.

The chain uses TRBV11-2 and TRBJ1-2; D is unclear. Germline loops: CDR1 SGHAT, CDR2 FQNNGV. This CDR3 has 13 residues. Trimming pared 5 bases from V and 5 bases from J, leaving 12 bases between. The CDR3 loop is CASSPVGDYGYTF. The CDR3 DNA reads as TGTGCCAGCAGCCCCGTCGGAGATTATGGCTACACCTTC.

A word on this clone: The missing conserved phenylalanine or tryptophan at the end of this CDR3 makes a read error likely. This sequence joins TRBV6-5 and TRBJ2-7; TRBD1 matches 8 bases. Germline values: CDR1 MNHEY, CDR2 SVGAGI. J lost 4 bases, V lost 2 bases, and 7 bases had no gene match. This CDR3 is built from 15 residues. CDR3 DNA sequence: TGTGCCAGCAGTTACCGTGACAGGGGTAGTTACGAGCAGTACCTC. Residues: CASSYRDRGSYEQYL.

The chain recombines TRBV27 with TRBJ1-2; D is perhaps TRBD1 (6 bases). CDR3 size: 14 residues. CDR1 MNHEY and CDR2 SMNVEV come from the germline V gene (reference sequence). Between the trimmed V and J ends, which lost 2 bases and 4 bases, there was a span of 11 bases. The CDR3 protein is CASSLKTGIYGYTF. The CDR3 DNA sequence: TGTGCCAGCAGTTTAAAAACAGGGATCTATGGCTACACCTTC.

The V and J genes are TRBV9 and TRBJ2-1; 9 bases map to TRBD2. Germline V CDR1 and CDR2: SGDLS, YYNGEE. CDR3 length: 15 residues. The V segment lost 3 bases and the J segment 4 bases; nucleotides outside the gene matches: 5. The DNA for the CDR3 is TGTGCCAGCAGCGCGAGACTAGCGGTTTACAATGAGCAGTTCTTC. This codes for CASSARLAVYNEQFF.

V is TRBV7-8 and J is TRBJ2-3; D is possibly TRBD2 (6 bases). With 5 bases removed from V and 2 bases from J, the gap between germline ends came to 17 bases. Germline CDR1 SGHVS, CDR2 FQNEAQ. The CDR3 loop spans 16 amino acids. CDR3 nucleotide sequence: TGTGCCAGCAGCCCCCTGTCGGAGGGCTTCACAGATACGCAGTATTTT. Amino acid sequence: CASSPLSEGFTDTQYF.

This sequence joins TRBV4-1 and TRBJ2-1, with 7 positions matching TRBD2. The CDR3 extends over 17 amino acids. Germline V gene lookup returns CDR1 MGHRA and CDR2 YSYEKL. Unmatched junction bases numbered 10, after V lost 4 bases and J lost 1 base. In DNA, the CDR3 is TGCGCCAGCAGCCTAACCCTAGCGGTCGGGTCCTACAATGAGCAGTTCTTC. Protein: CASSLTLAVGSYNEQFF.